The present entry profiles one T cell receptor beta chain with its context. The sample is drawn from a study of T-cell memory formation after mild COVID-19. CDR3 length equals 14 residues. Per germline, CDR1 PRHDT and CDR2 FYEKMQ (reference sequence). Trimming took 5 bases from V and 6 from J, leaving 17 bases between them. One entry per CDR3 protein results from TCRdb running MiXCR on the 5' RACE reads. The sample contains more than 350,000 distinct CDR3 sequences, roughly 20% of which appear only once. Source material: PBMCs or a T cell subset sorted from them (not recorded which). The gene calls are TRBV13 and TRBJ2-7, with D perhaps assigned TRBD1 or TRBD2 (7 bases each). This sequence was found in an adult woman who had mild COVID-19 (a few samples of this study predate the infection). Cell type and time point are not known. DNA of the CDR3: TGTGCCAGCAGCCACAGGGGAGGGGTAGGCGAGCAGTACTTC. It encodes CASSHRGGVGEQYF.